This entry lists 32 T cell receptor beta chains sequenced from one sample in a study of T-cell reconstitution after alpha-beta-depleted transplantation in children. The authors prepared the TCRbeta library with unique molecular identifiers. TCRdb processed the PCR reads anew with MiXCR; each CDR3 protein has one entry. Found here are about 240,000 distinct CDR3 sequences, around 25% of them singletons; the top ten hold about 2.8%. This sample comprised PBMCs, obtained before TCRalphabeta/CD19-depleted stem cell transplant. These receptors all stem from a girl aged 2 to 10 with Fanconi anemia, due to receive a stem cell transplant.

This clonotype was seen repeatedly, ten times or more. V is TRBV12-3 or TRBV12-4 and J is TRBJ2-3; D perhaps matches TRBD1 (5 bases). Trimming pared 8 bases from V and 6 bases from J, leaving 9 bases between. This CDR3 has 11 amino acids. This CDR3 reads CASGPGDTQYF. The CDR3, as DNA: TGTGCCAGCGGCCCAGGGGATACGCAGTATTTT.

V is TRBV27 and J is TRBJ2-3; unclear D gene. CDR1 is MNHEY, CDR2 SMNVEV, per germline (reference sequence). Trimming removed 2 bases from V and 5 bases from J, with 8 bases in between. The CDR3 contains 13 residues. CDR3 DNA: TGTGCCAGCAGTTTAATGCAACAAGATACGCAGTATTTT. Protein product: CASSLMQQDTQYF.

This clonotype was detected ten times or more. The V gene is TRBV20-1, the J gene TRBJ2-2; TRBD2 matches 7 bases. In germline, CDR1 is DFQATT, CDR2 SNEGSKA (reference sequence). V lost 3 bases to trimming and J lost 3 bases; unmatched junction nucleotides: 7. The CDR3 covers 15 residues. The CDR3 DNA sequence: TGCAGTGCTAGGGAGCGGGAAACGGACACCGGGGAGCTGTTTTTT. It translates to CSARERETDTGELFF.

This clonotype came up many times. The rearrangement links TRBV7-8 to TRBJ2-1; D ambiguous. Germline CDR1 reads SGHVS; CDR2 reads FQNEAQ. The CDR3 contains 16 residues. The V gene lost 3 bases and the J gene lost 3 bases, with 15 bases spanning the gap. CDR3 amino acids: CASSFETVPGYNEQFF. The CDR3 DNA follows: TGTGCCAGCAGCTTCGAAACCGTACCGGGCTACAATGAGCAGTTCTTC.

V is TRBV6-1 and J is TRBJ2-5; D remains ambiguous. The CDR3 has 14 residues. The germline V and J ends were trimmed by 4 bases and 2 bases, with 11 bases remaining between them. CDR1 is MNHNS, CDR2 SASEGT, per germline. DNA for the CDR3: TGTGCCAGCAGTGCCCACCCTTGGCAAGAGACCCAGTACTTC. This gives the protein CASSAHPWQETQYF.

CDR3 region: CASKPGQNYEQYF. DNA of the CDR3: TGTGCCAGCAAACCGGGACAGAACTACGAGCAGTACTTC. This chain uses TRBV6-1 with TRBJ2-7, with TRBD1 matching over 7 bases. Per germline, CDR1 MNHNS and CDR2 SASEGT. The CDR3 spans 13 residues. V dropped 7 bases and J dropped 3; count of bases not matched to a gene: 6.

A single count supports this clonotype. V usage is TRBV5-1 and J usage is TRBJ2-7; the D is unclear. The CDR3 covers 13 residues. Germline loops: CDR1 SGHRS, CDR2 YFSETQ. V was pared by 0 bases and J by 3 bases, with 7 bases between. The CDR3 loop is CASSLEQDYEQYF. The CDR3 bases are TGCGCCAGCAGCTTGGAGCAGGACTACGAGCAGTACTTC.

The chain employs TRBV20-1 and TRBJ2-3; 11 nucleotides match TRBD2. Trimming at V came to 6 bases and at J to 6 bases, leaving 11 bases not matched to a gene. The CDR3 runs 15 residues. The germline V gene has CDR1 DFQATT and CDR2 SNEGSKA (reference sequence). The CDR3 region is CSASLAGGPSDTQYF. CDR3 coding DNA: TGCAGTGCCTCTTTAGCGGGAGGGCCTTCTGATACGCAGTATTTT.

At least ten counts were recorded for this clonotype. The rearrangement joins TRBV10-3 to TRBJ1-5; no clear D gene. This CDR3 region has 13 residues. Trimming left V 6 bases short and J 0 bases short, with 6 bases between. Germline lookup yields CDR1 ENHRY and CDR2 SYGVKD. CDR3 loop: CAISGYSNQPQHF. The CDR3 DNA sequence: TGTGCCATCAGCGGTTATAGCAATCAGCCCCAGCATTTT.

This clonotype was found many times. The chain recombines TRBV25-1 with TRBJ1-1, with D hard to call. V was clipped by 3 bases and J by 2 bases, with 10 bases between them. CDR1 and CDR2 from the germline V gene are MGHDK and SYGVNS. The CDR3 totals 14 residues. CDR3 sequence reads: CASSDALLNTEAFF. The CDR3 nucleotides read TGTGCCAGCAGTGACGCACTCTTAAACACTGAAGCTTTCTTT.

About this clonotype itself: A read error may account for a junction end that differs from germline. CDR3 DNA: TGCAGCGTTGAATTACAGAACCAAAAGACCCAGTACTTC. Translating gives CSVELQNQKTQYF. This chain connects TRBV29-1 to TRBJ2-5; D gene unclear. The length of the CDR3 is 13 residues. The germline V gene encodes CDR1 SQVTM and CDR2 ANQGSEA.

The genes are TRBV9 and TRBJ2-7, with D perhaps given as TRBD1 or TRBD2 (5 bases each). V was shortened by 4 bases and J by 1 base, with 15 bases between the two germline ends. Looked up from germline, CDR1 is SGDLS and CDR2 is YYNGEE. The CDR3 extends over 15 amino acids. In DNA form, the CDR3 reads TGTGCCAGCAGCAAAAGACGGGACGGTTCCTACGAGCAGTACTTC. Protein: CASSKRRDGSYEQYF.

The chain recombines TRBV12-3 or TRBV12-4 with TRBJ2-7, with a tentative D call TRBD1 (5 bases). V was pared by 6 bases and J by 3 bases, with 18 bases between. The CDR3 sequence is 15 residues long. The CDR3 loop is CASSPAGPDHYEQYF. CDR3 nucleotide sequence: TGTGCCAGCAGCCCTGCAGGGCCAGACCACTACGAGCAGTACTTC.

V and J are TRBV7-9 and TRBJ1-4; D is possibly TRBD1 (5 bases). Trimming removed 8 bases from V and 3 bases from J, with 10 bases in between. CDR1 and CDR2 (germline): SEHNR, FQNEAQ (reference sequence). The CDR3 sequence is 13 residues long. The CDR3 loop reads CASARGSNEKLFF. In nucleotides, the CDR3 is TGTGCCAGCGCGAGGGGATCTAATGAAAAACTGTTTTTT. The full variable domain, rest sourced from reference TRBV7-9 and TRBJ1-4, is DTGVSQNPRHKITKRGQNVTFRCDPISEHNRLYWYRQTLGQGPEFLTYFQNEAQLEKSRLLSDRFSAERPKGSFSTLEIQRTEQGDSAMYLCASARGSNEKLFFGSGTQLSVL.

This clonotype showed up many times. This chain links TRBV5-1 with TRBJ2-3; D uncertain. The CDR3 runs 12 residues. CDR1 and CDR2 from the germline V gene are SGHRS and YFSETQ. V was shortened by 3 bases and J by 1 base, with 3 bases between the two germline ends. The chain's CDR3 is CASSWGTDTQYF. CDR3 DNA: TGCGCCAGCAGCTGGGGCACAGATACGCAGTATTTT.

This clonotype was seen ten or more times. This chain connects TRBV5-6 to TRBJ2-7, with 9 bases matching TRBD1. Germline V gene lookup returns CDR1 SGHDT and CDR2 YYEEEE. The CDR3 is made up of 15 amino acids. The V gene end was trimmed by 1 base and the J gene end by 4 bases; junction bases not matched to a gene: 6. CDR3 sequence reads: CASSLLQGARYEQYF. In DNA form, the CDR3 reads TGTGCCAGCAGCTTGCTACAGGGGGCAAGGTACGAGCAGTACTTC.

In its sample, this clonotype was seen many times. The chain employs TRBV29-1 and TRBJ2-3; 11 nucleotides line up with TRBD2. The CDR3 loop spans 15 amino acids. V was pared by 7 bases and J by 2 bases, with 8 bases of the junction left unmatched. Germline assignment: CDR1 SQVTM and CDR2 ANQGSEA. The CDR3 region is CSAVVAGGPTDTQYF. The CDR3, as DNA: TGCAGCGCAGTCGTAGCGGGGGGGCCCACAGATACGCAGTATTTT.

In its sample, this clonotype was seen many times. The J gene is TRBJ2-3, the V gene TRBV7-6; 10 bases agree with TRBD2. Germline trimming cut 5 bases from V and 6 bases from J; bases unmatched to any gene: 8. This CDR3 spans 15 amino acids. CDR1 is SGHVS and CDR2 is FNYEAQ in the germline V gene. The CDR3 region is CASSALAGGQDTQYF. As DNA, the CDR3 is TGTGCCAGCAGCGCCTTAGCGGGAGGACAGGATACGCAGTATTTT.

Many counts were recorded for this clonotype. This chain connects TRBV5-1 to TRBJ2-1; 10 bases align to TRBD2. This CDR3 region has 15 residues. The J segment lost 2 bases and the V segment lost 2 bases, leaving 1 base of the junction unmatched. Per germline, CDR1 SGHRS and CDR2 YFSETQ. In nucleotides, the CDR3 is TGCGCCAGCAGCTTCGGACTAGCGGCCTACAATGAGCAGTTCTTC. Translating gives CASSFGLAAYNEQFF.

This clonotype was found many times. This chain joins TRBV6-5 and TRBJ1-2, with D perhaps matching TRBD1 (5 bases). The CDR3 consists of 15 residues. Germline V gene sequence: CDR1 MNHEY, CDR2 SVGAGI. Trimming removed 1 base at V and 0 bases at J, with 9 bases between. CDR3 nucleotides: TGTGCCAGCAGTTACTTGGGGCGAGCTAACTATGGCTACACCTTC. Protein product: CASSYLGRANYGYTF.

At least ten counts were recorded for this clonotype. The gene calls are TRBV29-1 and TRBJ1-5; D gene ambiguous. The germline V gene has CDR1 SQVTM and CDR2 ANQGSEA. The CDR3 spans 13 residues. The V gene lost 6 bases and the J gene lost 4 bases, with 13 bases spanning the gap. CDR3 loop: CSVSDGINQPQHF. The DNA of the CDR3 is TGCAGCGTCTCGGACGGAATTAATCAGCCCCAGCATTTT.

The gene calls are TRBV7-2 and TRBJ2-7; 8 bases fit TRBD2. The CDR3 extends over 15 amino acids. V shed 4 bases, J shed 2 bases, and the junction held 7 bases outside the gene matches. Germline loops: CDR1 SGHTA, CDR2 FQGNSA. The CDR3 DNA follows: TGTGCCAGCAGCTCATCTCGCGGGGGGACCTACGAGCAGTACTTC. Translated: CASSSSRGGTYEQYF.

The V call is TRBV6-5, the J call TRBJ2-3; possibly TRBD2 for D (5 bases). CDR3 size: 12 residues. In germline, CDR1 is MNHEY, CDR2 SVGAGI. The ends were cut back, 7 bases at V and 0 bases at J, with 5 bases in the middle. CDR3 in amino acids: CASTGSTDTQYF. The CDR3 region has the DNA TGTGCCAGCACGGGGAGCACAGATACGCAGTATTTT.

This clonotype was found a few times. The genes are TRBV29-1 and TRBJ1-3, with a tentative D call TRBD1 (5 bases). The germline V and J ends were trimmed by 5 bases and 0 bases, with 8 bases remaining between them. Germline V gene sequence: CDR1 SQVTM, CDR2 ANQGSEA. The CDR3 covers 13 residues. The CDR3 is CSVSTDSGNTIYF. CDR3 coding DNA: TGCAGCGTTTCGACAGACTCTGGAAACACCATATATTTT.

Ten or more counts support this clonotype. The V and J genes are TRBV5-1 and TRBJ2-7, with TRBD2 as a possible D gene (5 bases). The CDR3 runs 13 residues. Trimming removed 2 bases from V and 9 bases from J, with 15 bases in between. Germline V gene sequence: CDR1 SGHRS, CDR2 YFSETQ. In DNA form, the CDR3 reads TGCGCCAGCAGCTTACTAGTCGAGAGCGGGCAGTACTTC. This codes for CASSLLVESGQYF. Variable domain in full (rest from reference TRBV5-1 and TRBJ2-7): KAGVTQTPRYLIKTRGQQVTLSCSPISGHRSVSWYQQTPGQGLQFLFEYFSETQRNKGNFPGRFSGRQFSNSRSEMNVSTLELGDSALYLCASSLLVESGQYFGPGTRLTVT.

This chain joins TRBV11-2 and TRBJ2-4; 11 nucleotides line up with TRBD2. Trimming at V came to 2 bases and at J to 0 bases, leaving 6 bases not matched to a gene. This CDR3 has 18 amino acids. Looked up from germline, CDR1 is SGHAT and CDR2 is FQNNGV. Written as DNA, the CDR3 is TGTGCCAGCAGCTTACTGGGACTAGCGGAGCTAGCCAAAAACATTCAGTACTTC. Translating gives CASSLLGLAELAKNIQYF.

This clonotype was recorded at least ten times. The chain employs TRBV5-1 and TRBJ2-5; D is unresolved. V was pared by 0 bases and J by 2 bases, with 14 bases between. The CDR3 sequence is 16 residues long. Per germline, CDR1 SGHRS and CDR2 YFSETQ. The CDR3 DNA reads TGCGCCAGCAGCTTGGCCTCACGGACCTTTCAAGAGACCCAGTACTTC. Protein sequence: CASSLASRTFQETQYF.

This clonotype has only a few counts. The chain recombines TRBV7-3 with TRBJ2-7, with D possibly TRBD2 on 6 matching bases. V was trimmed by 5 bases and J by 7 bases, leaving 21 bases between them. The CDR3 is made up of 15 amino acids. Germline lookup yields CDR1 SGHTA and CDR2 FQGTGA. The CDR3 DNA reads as TGTGCCAGCAGCCCGGGGACTCAAAATCGTGGGGAGCAGTACTTC. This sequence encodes CASSPGTQNRGEQYF.

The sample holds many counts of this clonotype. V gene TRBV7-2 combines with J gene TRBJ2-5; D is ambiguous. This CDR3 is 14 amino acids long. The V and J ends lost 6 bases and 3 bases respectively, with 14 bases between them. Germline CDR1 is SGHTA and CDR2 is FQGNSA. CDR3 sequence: CASRGYGSEETQYF. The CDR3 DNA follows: TGTGCCAGCAGGGGTTACGGGTCCGAAGAGACCCAGTACTTC. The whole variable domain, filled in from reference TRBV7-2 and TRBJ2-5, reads GAGVSQSPSNKVTEKGKDVELRCDPISGHTALYWYRQSLGQGLEFLIYFQGNSAPDKSGLPSDRFSAERTGGSVSTLTIQRTQQEDSAVYLCASRGYGSEETQYFGPGTRLLVL.

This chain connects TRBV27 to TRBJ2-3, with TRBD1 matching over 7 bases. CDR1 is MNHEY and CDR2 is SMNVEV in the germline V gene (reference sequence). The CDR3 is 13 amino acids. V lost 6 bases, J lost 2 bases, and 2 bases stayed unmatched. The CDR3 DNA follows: TGTGCCAGCAGCGACAGGGTCACAGATACGCAGTATTTT. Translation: CASSDRVTDTQYF.

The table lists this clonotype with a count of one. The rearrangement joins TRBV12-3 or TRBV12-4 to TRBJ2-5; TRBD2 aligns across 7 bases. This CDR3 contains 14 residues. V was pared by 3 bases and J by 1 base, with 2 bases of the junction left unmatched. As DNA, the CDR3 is TGTGCCAGCAGTTTTGGACTAGTCCAAGAGACCCAGTACTTC. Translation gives CASSFGLVQETQYF.

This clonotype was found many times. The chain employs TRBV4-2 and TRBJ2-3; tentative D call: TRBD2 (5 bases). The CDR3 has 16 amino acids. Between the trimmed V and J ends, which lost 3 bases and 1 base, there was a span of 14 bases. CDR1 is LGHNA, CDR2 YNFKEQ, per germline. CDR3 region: CASSHSLAGGTDTQYF. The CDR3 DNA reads TGTGCCAGCAGCCATTCTCTCGCGGGCGGCACAGATACGCAGTATTTT.